This T cell receptor beta chain was recorded in a study of EBV T-cell therapy then PD-1 blockade in nasopharyngeal carcinoma. About this clone: Its antigen is not known.

This table comes from immunoSEQ multiplex PCR, and its TCRdb copy is limited to in-frame clones, with some not included. The sample gives about 20,000 clones, roughly four fifths of which show up once; roughly a third is in the top ten. Described time point: 266 days after commencement of treatment, after nivolumab therapy. Sample treatment: AdE1-LMPpoly-expanded autologous EBV-specific T-cell therapy followed by anti-PD-1 nivolumab. Trimming removed 5 bases at V and 8 bases at J, with 15 bases between. The CDR3 is 12 residues long. The germline V gene encodes CDR1 SQVTM and CDR2 ANQGSEA. The TCR comes from a man aged 35-49 years with nasopharyngeal carcinoma. Sample: CD8+ T cells from blood, taken at roughly day 280 from a patient whose treatment included autologous EBV-specific T cells and nivolumab. The chain carries TRBV29-1 and TRBJ1-2; D gene uncertain. CDR3: CSVTWGWGGYTF. As DNA, the CDR3 is TGCAGCGTTACGTGGGGATGGGGAGGCTACACCTTC.